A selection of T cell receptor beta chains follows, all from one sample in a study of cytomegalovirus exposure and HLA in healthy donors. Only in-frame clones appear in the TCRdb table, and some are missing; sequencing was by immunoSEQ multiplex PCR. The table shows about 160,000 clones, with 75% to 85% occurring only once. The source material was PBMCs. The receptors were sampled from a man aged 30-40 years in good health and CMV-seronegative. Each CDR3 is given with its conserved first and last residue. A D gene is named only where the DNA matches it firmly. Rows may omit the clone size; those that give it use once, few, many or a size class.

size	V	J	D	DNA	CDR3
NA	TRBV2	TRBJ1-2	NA	TGTGCCAGCAGTGAAGCAACACAGTATGGCTACACCTTC	CASSEATQYGYTF
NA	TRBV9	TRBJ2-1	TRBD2	TGTGCCAGCAGCCTGACTAGCGGGAGGGAGCATGAGCAGTTCTTC	CASSLTSGREHEQFF
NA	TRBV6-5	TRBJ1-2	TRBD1	TGTGCCAGCAGTTACTTTGAGACAGGGAAGAACTATGGCTACACCTTC	CASSYFETGKNYGYTF
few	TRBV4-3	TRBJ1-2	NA	TGCGCCAGCAGCCAGGAGGGGCGAGGGGACCTACCGTGGGGCTACACCTTC	CASSQEGRGDLPWGYTF
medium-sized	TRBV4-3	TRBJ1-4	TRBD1	TGCGCCAGCAGCCACCTAAGGGGGACAGGGGGGGAAAAACTGTTTTTT	CASSHLRGTGGEKLFF
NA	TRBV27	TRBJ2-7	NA	TGTGCCAGCAGTTTAACCGGACTGGAATCCTACGAGCAGTACTTC	CASSLTGLESYEQYF
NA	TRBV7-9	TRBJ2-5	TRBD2	TGTGCCAGCAGCGGAAAGCGGGAGGGCCTACAGACCCAGTACTTC	CASSGKREGLQTQYF
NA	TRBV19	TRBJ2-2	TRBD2	TGTGCCAGTAGTGCCAGACTAGCGTCGAACACCGGGGAGCTGTTTTTT	CASSARLASNTGELFF
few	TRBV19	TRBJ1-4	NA	TGTGCCAGTAGGATAGACAGAGGAAATGAAAAACTGTTTTTT	CASRIDRGNEKLFF
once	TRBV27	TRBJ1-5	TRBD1	TGTGCCAGCAGTTCCGGGGGGGGACAGGGGGGGAGGTTCGGCAATCAGCCCCAGCATTTT	CASSSGGGQGGRFGNQPQHF
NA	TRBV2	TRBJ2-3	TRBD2	TGTGCCAGCACCCTGCGAGCGGGGGGCACAGATACGCAGTATTTT	CASTLRAGGTDTQYF
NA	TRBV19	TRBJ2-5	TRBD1	TGTGCCAGTGCCCCATTGGACAGGCAAGGTGGGCAGTACTTC	CASAPLDRQGGQYF
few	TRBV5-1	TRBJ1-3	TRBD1	TGCGCCAGCAGCCTGGAGACAGGGCAAGGAAACACCATATATTTT	CASSLETGQGNTIYF
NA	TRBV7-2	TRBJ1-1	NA	TGTGCCAGCAGCCCCCGCGTACAGATGAACACTGAAGCTTTCTTT	CASSPRVQMNTEAFF
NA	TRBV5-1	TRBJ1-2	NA	TGCGCCAGCAGCTTAGGCCGGGAAGCTGGCTACACCTTC	CASSLGREAGYTF
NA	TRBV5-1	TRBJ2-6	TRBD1	TGCGCCAGCAAGAAACCCGGGACAGGGGTTAACTCTGGGGCCAACGTCCTGACTTTC	CASKKPGTGVNSGANVLTF
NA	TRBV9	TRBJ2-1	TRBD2	TGTGCCAGCAGCGTTAACGGGGGGACGGAAGGGCAGTTCTTC	CASSVNGGTEGQFF
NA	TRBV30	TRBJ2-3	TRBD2	TGTGCCTGGAGTGTAGGTAGCGGGAGGACAGATACGCAGTATTTT	CAWSVGSGRTDTQYF
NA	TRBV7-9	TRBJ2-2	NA	TGTGCCAGCAGCTTAACACCGTCCTTGAACACCGGGGAGCTGTTTTTT	CASSLTPSLNTGELFF
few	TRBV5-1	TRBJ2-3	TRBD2	TGCGCCAGCAGCTTGGCGACTAGCGGGCGCACAGATACGCAGTATTTT	CASSLATSGRTDTQYF
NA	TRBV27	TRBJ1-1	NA	TGTGCCAGCGTTCAAGGGGGAGTGTGGACTGAAGCTTTCTTT	CASVQGGVWTEAFF
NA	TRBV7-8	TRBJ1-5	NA	TGTGCCAGCAGCTTATACAGAAGCAATCAGCCCCAGCATTTT	CASSLYRSNQPQHF
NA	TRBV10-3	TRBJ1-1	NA	TGTGCCATCGGAGGGGCGCAGACTGAAGCTTTCTTT	CAIGGAQTEAFF
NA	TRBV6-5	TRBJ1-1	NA	TGTGCCAGCACCCCGGGGGTTCCGAACACTGAAGCTTTCTTT	CASTPGVPNTEAFF